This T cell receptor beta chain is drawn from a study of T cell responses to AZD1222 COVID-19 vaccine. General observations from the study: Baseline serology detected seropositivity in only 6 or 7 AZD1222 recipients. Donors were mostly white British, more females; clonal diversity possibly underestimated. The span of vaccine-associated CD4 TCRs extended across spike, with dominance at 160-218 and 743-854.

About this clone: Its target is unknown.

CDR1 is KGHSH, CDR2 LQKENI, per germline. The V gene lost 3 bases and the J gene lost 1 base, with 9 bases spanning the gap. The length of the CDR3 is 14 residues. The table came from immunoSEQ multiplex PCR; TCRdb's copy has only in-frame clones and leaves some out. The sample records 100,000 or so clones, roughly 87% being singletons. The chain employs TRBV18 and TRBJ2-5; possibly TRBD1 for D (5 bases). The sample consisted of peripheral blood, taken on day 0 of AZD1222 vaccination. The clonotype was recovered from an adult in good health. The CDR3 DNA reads TGTGCCAGCTCACCCGGACAAACCCAAGAGACCCAGTACTTC. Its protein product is CASSPGQTQETQYF.